The 10 T cell receptor beta chains below were found in one sample sequenced in a study of tumor and adjacent non-tumor tissue in lung cancer. Three rounds of nested PCR, following a modified ARM-PCR protocol, produced the TCRbeta library. TCRdb recomputed calls from the multiplex PCR reads with MiXCR, one row per CDR3 protein. The data contain tens of thousands of distinct CDR3 sequences, 76% of them seen just once; the ten biggest clones take up around 45%. No cell sorting was done before RNA was extracted from the tissue. The normal lung tissue was taken more than 3 cm from the tumor edge. Sample: distant non-tumor lung tissue. The receptors originated from a man aged 55 to 70 with non-small cell lung cancer.

The chain couples TRBV11-3 to TRBJ2-1; no reliable D call. This CDR3 is 12 amino acids long. Germline CDR1 and CDR2: SGHNT and YENEEA. The DNA of the CDR3 is TGTGTCAGAAGTGAAACCGACAATGAGCAGTTCTTC. Residues: CVRSETDNEQFF.

On this clonotype itself: Given the absence of the conserved phenylalanine or tryptophan at the CDR3 end, a read error is likely. The V gene is TRBV7-9, the J gene TRBJ1-5; tentative D call: TRBD1 (5 bases). Germline lookup yields CDR1 SEHNR and CDR2 FQNEAQ (reference sequence). The CDR3 is 14 residues long. Trimming left V 5 bases short and J 5 bases short, with 13 bases between. In DNA form, the CDR3 reads TGTGCCAGCAGCCGGGACGGGGTGGATCAGCCCCAGCATCTT. It codes for CASSRDGVDQPQHL.

This clonotype occurred a few times. A much larger clone differs by one base, so this may be a read error. This chain uses TRBV24-1 with TRBJ2-4; 9 nucleotides line up with TRBD1. CDR1 is KGHDR, CDR2 SFDVKD, per germline. The ends lost 3 bases at V and 0 bases at J; junction bases unmatched: 14. The CDR3 runs to 20 residues. In DNA, the CDR3 is TGTGCCACCAGTGATGCCCGCCTCGGGACAGGGTCTAGAGCCAAAAACATTCAGTACTTC. Protein sequence: CATSDARLGTGSRAKNIQYF.

This rearrangement joins TRBV6-5 to TRBJ2-5; 11 bases map to TRBD2. The V gene end was trimmed by 6 bases and the J gene end by 0 bases; junction bases not matched to a gene: 15. CDR3 length: 19 residues. The V gene's germline CDR1 is MNHEY and CDR2 SVGAGI. The CDR3 loop is CASSHVRLAGSAYQETQYF. CDR3 in DNA: TGTGCCAGCAGCCATGTGAGACTAGCGGGAAGTGCCTACCAAGAGACCCAGTACTTC.

This clonotype was counted between two and nine times. The chain uses TRBV7-9 and TRBJ1-1, with D hard to call. Germline CDR1 reads SEHNR; CDR2 reads FQNEAQ (reference sequence). V lost 1 base and J lost 4, with 4 bases in between. CDR3 length: 12 amino acids. The CDR3: CASSLEVTEAFF. The CDR3 DNA sequence: TGTGCCAGCAGCTTAGAGGTCACTGAAGCTTTCTTT.

This clonotype was detected only once. The junction departs from the called germline gene at one end, perhaps through a read error. The CDR3 sequence: CASSYGPNTGQLFF. The CDR3, as DNA: TGTGCCAGCAGTTACGGCCCTAACACCGGGCAGCTCTTTTTT. The chain has TRBV6-5 and TRBJ2-2; unclear D gene. Germline CDR1 is MNHEY and CDR2 is SVGAGI. The CDR3 contains 14 residues.

This clonotype was detected only a few times. A read error may account for a junction end that differs from germline. The V gene is TRBV29-1, the J gene TRBJ2-1; D remains ambiguous. The CDR3 covers 14 residues. Germline V gene lookup returns CDR1 SQVTM and CDR2 ANQGSEA. DNA of the CDR3: TGCAGCATTGAAAATCCCGAAAGGTACAATGAGCAATTCTTC. Amino acids: CSIENPERYNEQFF.

The genes are TRBV5-6 and TRBJ2-2, with D tentatively TRBD1 (6 bases). The CDR3 runs to 14 residues. The germline gives CDR1 SGHDT, CDR2 YYEEEE. V was pared by 4 bases and J by 6 bases, with 13 bases between. The CDR3: CASSLTWGPGELFF. CDR3 coding DNA: TGTGCCAGCAGCCTGACGTGGGGGCCCGGGGAGCTGTTTTTT.

There are a few counts of this clonotype. The junction differs from germline at one of its ends, possibly a read error. The chain employs TRBV6-5 and TRBJ2-7; 7 bases fit TRBD2. Germline lookup yields CDR1 MNHEY and CDR2 SVGAGI. The CDR3 is made up of 15 amino acids. This CDR3 is CDSSYSRRETAEQYF. Here the CDR3 DNA reads TGCGACAGTAGTTACTCGAGGCGGGAGACGGCCGAGCAGTACTTC.

This clonotype was seen once. It is likely a read error, because the conserved phenylalanine at the end of the CDR3 is missing. The DNA is omitted, as the CDR3 cannot be located on it reliably, and the CDR3 follows TCRdb's listing. The chain recombines TRBV29-1 with TRBJ2-7. The CDR3 has 11 residues if both end residues are counted. The V gene's germline CDR1 is SQVTM and CDR2 ANQGSEA. The CDR3 here is CSVEMGYEQYL.